The TCR beta chain described here comes from a study of regulatory T cells in long-lasting Graves disease. Overall study results and limits: Persistent disease preferred TRBV28, TRBJ1-2 and TRBJ2-5; new disease, TRBV20-1 and TRBJ2-1. Newly diagnosed patients had higher TCR diversity than persistent Graves' patients did.

V shed 6 bases and J shed 3 bases, with 14 bases lying between them. The CDR3 totals 14 residues. Germline CDR1 reads MNHNS; CDR2 reads SASEGT. Combining iRepertoire HTBI primers with Arm-PCR of CDR3 regions, the authors built TCR beta libraries. TCRdb used MiXCR to reprocess the multiplex PCR reads, holding one entry per CDR3 protein. The sample lists some 230,000 distinct CDR3 sequences, 18% seen once, with more than 20% in the top ten. This clonotype was observed at least ten times. The antigen remains undetermined. Regarding time point: newly diagnosed GD, antithyroid drugs for less than 3 months. Generation of the TCR library employed RNA extracted from PBMCs. Staff drew 8 to 9 milliliters of peripheral blood into EDTA tubes.

The sample was peripheral blood mononuclear cells (PBMCs), taken at new diagnosis, from a patient treated with antithyroid drugs. The chain is built from TRBV6-1 and TRBJ1-1; a weak D match, TRBD1 (6 bases). This clonotype was obtained from a female donor with Graves disease. The CDR3 spells CASRQGGLDTEAFF. The CDR3 region has the DNA TGTGCCAGCAGACAGGGTGGGTTGGACACTGAAGCTTTCTTT.